The TCR beta chain described here comes from a study of cytomegalovirus exposure and HLA in healthy donors (dated by TCRdb to the late 2010s). The study in broad terms: An earlier analysis of roughly 500 of the donors reported roughly 300 Gb of sequence data and about 120 million unique TCR beta sequences obtained from approximately 180 million T cells. Every repertoire in the discovery cohort had been generated on one and the same sequencing platform. To study patterns of TCR occurrence, a later analysis re-analyzed previously published TCR beta repertoires from 500 to 850 donors and added high-resolution HLA genotyping. Genome-wide SNP genotypes for about 60% of the roughly 700 donors were used in a later genetic analysis, which treated that subset as a discovery cohort. The study used immunosequencing to profile the T cell repertoires of several hundred subjects and linked those repertoires to cytomegalovirus serostatus. The number of typed donors differed by locus: roughly 629-630 for A, B, C, DRB1 and DQB1; 500 to 550 for DQA1; over 600 for DPA1; and 400 to 480 for DPB1. The genetic ancestry cluster associated with self-reported Caucasian donors included approximately 85% of the approximately 410 genotyped donors. Besides the first cohort of more than 650 subjects, a separate validation cohort made up of 120 different subjects was used. HLA typing covered class I and class II loci at four-digit resolution. Because of strong linkage in the cohort, 5 or 6 DR-DQ haplotypes were treated as single units for association and clustering. Donor age, sex, ethnicity and CMV serostatus were collected together with the repertoire data. To decide whether each TCR beta V gene segment behaved as functional or pseudogenic, an earlier analysis of some 580 of the donors relied on high-throughput TCR beta sequencing. Among about 360 genotyped donors of the cohort, an average of about 240,000 unique TCR beta nucleotide sequences were sequenced per donor, roughly a sixth of them non-productive. The later analysis used no new phenotypic data to find candidate immune exposures, relying instead on TCR beta sequences and their occurrence across donors. Approximately 310 gigabases of sequencing data and approximately 80 million unique TCR sequences were included in an early release covering roughly 700 HLA-typed donors. The aim of the study was to test whether cataloging public T cell receptors could identify signatures of past pathogen exposure. High-throughput TCR immunosequencing, statistical association of individual TCRs with disease status, and machine learning were combined to predict cytomegalovirus infection status. What the research found in general, with its limitations: Compared with the roughly 670-donor mean, donors in an Asian-associated ancestry cluster had fewer N-insertions in productive TCRs, according to a later genetic analysis. Broadly in line with IMGT annotations, most TCR beta V segments showed up in productive rearrangements about 87% or about 30% of the time in an earlier analysis of around 600 of the donors. In a later analysis, most CMV-associated TCR beta chains were found to appear HLA-restricted, with HLA associations seemingly driven largely by CMV exposure. Linkage disequilibrium might explain the correlated functional status among segregating V segments, but an unknown experimental factor could not be excluded. Several of the top co-occurrence clusters appeared to be linked to parvovirus B19, influenza, CMV and Epstein-Barr virus, according to a later analysis. Most TCR sequences were observed very rarely across donors, whereas some public TCRs were present in many individuals. In a later genetic analysis, a missense DCLRE1C variant was associated with V-gene and J-gene trimming of TCR beta chains, and the association was replicated in an independent cohort. A few of the identified cytomegalovirus-associated TCR beta chains were confirmed in vitro to be specific for cytomegalovirus antigens. Compared with equally common non-associated chains, HLA-associated TCR beta chains in a later analysis were more clonally expanded and had lower generation probabilities. The sequencing pipeline was judged likely to have produced a cluster of highly shared sequence variants as a technical artifact. Sequencing depth was assumed to be roughly uniform across donors in the presence/absence analyses, though that assumption may not hold. The authors suggested that the approach could potentially be generalized to other disease states and immunological phenotypes. At a false discovery rate of 0.05, a later analysis linked roughly 17,000 TCR beta sequences to specific HLA alleles. Because HLA typing was missing for some donors at each locus, association tests included only the typed subset. Only TCR beta chains were sequenced in this cohort, and the absence of alpha or paired-chain data limited detectable features. According to a later analysis, TCR association rates differed among HLA loci, with DRB1 alleles showing the most associated TCRs and HLA-C alleles showing the fewest. A further reported finding was that TCR beta sequences accurately predicted the HLA-A and HLA-B alleles for most subjects in the first cohort. In the study, approximately 150 TCR beta chains were listed as associated with cytomegalovirus. Because counts were too low, 15 to 20 rarely observed V segments, including chromosome 9 orphons, were excluded from the earlier analysis of 587 of the donors. For the cohort, immune exposure information was limited to CMV serostatus. The 87-base-pair reads could not distinguish some IMGT-functional V segments, including TRBV6-2 and TRBV6-3, so those segments were excluded. When HLA alleles, especially DR and DQ, strongly co-occurred, attributing TCR associations to individual alleles was difficult. In both the original and validation cohorts, the classifier was reported to diagnose cytomegalovirus status with high specificity and sensitivity.

Library construction relied on the immunoSEQ multiplex PCR assay. A mixture of 60 forward primers for TCR Vbeta segments and 13 reverse primers for TCR Jbeta segments was used in the multiplex PCR. Amplification of the CDR3 region of rearranged TCR beta genes was performed with a multiplex PCR assay on genomic DNA. On the Illumina HiSeq System, the amplified TCR beta libraries were sequenced as 87-base-pair reads. As for how the authors treated the data: Across the 670 or so repertoires, a later analysis counted around 80 million unique TCR beta chains, roughly 11 million of which were shared by at least two donors. To remove PCR and sequencing errors, raw reads were error-corrected and collapsed into unique sequences using a nearest-neighbor algorithm that merged closely related sequences. V, D and J gene segments were assigned by aligning CDR3 sequences to IMGT reference sequences. For a sequence to be retained, a match of at least six nucleotides to both a V gene segment and a J gene segment was required. Rearrangements were called productive when the CDR3 lacked stop codons and stayed in frame with V and J; all others were non-productive. Following IMGT convention, CDR3 was defined as the stretch from the second conserved V-encoded cysteine to the conserved J-encoded phenylalanine. In an earlier analysis of roughly 580 of the donors, sequences lacking an unambiguous match to a single V gene segment were excluded. An earlier analysis of around 600 of the donors classified V segments as functional when productive rearrangements were above 56.7% and as segregating when the standard deviation between donors was above 5%. To diagnose cytomegalovirus status from the catalog of TCR beta chain sequences, a statistical classification framework was built. V and J gene assignment, in a later analysis, came from comparing TCR nucleotide sequences with IMGT/GENE-DB human TR gene sequences. The TCRdist pipeline was used in a later analysis to assign CDR3 sequences and most-parsimonious VDJ recombination scenarios. In a later analysis, every TCR beta chain was defined by the combination of its CDR3 amino acid sequence and its V-gene family, and reads without a unique V-gene family were dropped. To address suspected cross-contamination and a sequencing artifact, a later analysis removed under 600 highly shared, low-generation-probability nucleotide sequences. For each public chain, a later analysis derived a clonal expansion index from normalized ranks of inferred template counts within each repertoire. Generation probabilities in a later analysis came from a VDJ recombination model fitted to out-of-frame rearrangements, and those results were checked against IGoR. A later analysis scored TCR-TCR, TCR-HLA and TCR-CMV co-occurrence with hypergeometric tests, applying a repertoire-size bias correction to TCR pairs. In a later analysis, false discovery rates were estimated by permuting HLA or CMV assignments 20 times. In a later analysis, co-occurring TCRs were grouped using DBSCAN, with TCRdist sequence similarity added in when clustering inside HLA-allele-positive subsets. Repertoires with fewer than 30,000 or more than 120,000 public chains were left out of co-occurrence clustering, as were about 5 repertoires with anomalous nucleotide sharing. In its TCRdb copy, this immuneACCESS table keeps in-frame sequences only and misses some clones. Where compared with another copy, unresolved V genes explain less than half of these, and the others have no known cause. The V and J calls and clone size are taken from that table; D and trimming were inferred from the DNA. The table for this sample lists 90,000 to 150,000 clones; 77% of them were counted only once. The ten largest make up roughly 5.2% of the sample.

Turning to this clone: Its antigen has not been determined. Qualities for individual bases were not recorded, and no much larger clone is one base off.

CDR1 is given as SGDLS and CDR2 as YYNGEE, both from the germline V gene. The CDR3 goes from the cysteine to the phenylalanine over 15 residues. Only the CDR3 region is kept as DNA, spanning 45 bases read in frame from base 1. The junction shows trimming of 0 bases on V and 6 bases on J, and the gene matches do not reach 8 bases of it. The cohort consisted of approximately 670 healthy bone marrow donors. At the time of sampling, every cohort member was nominally healthy, though immune exposures that went unrecorded were likely present. The donor was CMV seropositive and belonged to the group of around 300 seropositive cohort members. Every donor gave a peripheral blood sample, and the peripheral blood mononuclear cells from that sample were used for TCR beta sequencing. The Qiagen DNeasy Blood Extraction Kit was used to extract genomic DNA from the blood cell samples.

Recombination linked TRBV9 to TRBJ2-7; 8 bases in between match TRBD1. The clonotype comes from a man between 18 and 35 years old in good health and CMV-seropositive. The sequenced material came from PBMCs. The nucleotide sequence is TGTGCCAGCAGCGTAGATGGGGCAGGGGGCTCCGAGCAGTACTTC. Its translation reads: CASSVDGAGGSEQYF.